This T cell receptor (beta chain) is from a study of neurological immune-mediated disorders. Study-level background: Among around 34 multiple sclerosis patients, about 30 were relapsing-remitting and 3 were secondary progressive.

The unsorted libraries were generated from a total of 2 million PBMCs, which had been stored in RNAlater at -80 C. V lost 1 base and J lost 0, with 7 bases in between. Germline V gene sequence: CDR1 SGHKS, CDR2 YYEKEE (reference sequence). The CDR3 spans 15 residues. This clonotype was counted many times. The antigen is not known. General observations from the study: Patients with HTLV-1-associated myelopathy had the highest level of TCR clonal expansion, whereas patients with multiple sclerosis had the lowest level, falling beneath the level found in healthy controls. According to phylogenetic grouping, one related-CDR3 cluster, a possible signature, contained the repertoires of 18 of 34 multiple sclerosis patients.

MiXCR was run by TCRdb on the 5' RACE reads, yielding one entry per CDR3 protein. The repertoire holds 42,000 or so distinct CDR3 sequences, more than 2% seen once, with roughly an eighth in the top ten. V is TRBV5-5 and J is TRBJ1-4; no clear D. This receptor was obtained from a young man with multiple sclerosis. Material: PBMCs. CDR3 residues: CASSLTVPTNEKLFF. CDR3 DNA sequence: TGTGCCAGCAGCTTGACAGTCCCAACTAATGAAAAACTGTTTTTT.